This TCR beta chain comes out of a study of T cell responses to AZD1222 COVID-19 vaccine. Findings of the study overall: At baseline, just a handful of AZD1222 recipients tested seropositive. A mostly white British donor set with more females was recruited, and clonal diversity was possibly underestimated.

The CDR3 has 17 residues. Germline CDR1 SGHTA, CDR2 FQGTGA. The ends were cut back, 5 bases at V and 0 bases at J, with 18 bases in the middle. The repertoire was sequenced with immunoSEQ multiplex PCR; TCRdb's copy has only in-frame clones and lacks some. The data show 65,000 to 90,000 clones, roughly nine tenths seen once. This clone was counted a few times. What it recognizes is unknown. The V and J genes are TRBV7-3 and TRBJ2-3, with D possibly matching TRBD1 (5 bases). The source of this sequence is an adult in good health. This specimen was peripheral blood, taken on day 0 of AZD1222 vaccination. CDR3 sequence reads: CASSHGHNRRSTDTQYF. CDR3 sequence (DNA): TGTGCCAGCAGCCACGGTCACAACAGGCGAAGCACAGATACGCAGTATTTT.